This T cell receptor (beta chain) was captured in a study of molecular identifiers for immune sequencing clone quantification. This clonotype was seen ten or more times. TCRdb re-derived calls from the PCR reads in MiXCR, one entry per CDR3 protein. The sample lists 85,000 to 100,000 distinct CDR3 sequences, roughly a fifth occurring once. The length of the CDR3 is 14 residues. Germline CDR1 reads SNHLY; CDR2 reads FYNNEI. V shed 7 bases and J shed 7 bases, with 20 bases lying between them. The specimen sequenced was naive CD8+ T cells from blood, with Jurkat cell RNA spiked in. The subset is: FACS-sorted CD8+CD4-CCR7+CD45RA+ naive T cells. The TCR originated in a human donor in good health. Some libraries in this study had Jurkat cell RNA spiked in. The V and J genes are TRBV2 and TRBJ2-7, with a tentative D call TRBD1 (6 bases). This CDR3 reads CASTEGTYTLEQYF. In DNA, the CDR3 is TGTGCCAGCACCGAGGGGACATATACCTTGGAGCAGTACTTC. The whole variable domain, filled in from reference TRBV2 and TRBJ2-7, reads EPEVTQTPSHQVTQMGQEVILRCVPISNHLYFYWYRQILGQKVEFLVSFYNNEISEKSEIFDDQFSVERPDGSNFTLKIRSTKLEDSAMYFCASTEGTYTLEQYFGPGTRLTVT.